Below are 21 T cell receptor beta chains sequenced from a single sample in a study of cytomegalovirus exposure and HLA in healthy donors. Libraries were prepared by immunoSEQ multiplex PCR; TCRdb keeps only in-frame clonotypes and omits some of them. The sample has 120,000 or so clones; roughly 90% are singletons. The specimen sequenced was PBMCs. The receptor source for this set is a woman aged 18-29 years in good health and CMV-seronegative.

The chain has TRBV6-5 and TRBJ2-7, with 7 positions matching TRBD2. CDR3 length: 14 amino acids. Per the germline V gene, CDR1 is MNHEY and CDR2 is SVGAGI. The ends lost 5 bases at V and 6 bases at J; junction bases unmatched: 10. CDR3 DNA: TGTGCCAGCAGTGAAGGAGCGGGAAATGGCGAGCAGTACTTC. Translated: CASSEGAGNGEQYF.

V and J are TRBV11-3 and TRBJ2-1; 11 positions match TRBD2. The V gene end was trimmed by 5 bases and the J gene end by 2 bases; junction bases not matched to a gene: 14. Per germline, CDR1 SGHNT and CDR2 YENEEA. This CDR3 comprises 19 residues. The CDR3 region is CASSVGLAGPLVPYNEQFF. The CDR3, as DNA: TGTGCCAGCAGCGTAGGACTAGCGGGTCCTCTAGTACCCTACAATGAGCAGTTCTTC.

This sequence joins TRBV7-2 and TRBJ2-1; no reliable D call. Germline CDR1 reads SGHTA; CDR2 reads FQGNSA. This CDR3 has 15 amino acids. Trimming removed 1 base at V and 5 bases at J, with 12 bases between. DNA of the CDR3: TGTGCCAGCAGCTTAGGTCTAGGAAATAACAATGAGCAGTTCTTC. Translating it yields CASSLGLGNNNEQFF.

The DNA of the CDR3 is TGTGCCAGCAGCCCCTGGCCGGGCACCGGGGAGCTGTTTTTT. It specifies CASSPWPGTGELFF. The chain carries TRBV7-6 and TRBJ2-2; D call uncertain. The CDR3 is 14 amino acids. The V and J ends lost 5 bases and 4 bases respectively, with 11 bases between them. Germline V lookup: CDR1 SGHVS, CDR2 FNYEAQ.

With regard to this clone: Within the sample, other DNA sequences also encode this same CDR3. The chain is built from TRBV18 and TRBJ1-2; TRBD1 matches at 10 bases. The germline gives CDR1 KGHSH, CDR2 LQKENI. V was pared by 3 bases and J by 5 bases, with 0 bases of the junction left unmatched. This CDR3 contains 13 residues. CDR3 bases: TGTGCCAGCTCACCGGACAGGGGGTATGGCTACACCTTC. This gives the protein CASSPDRGYGYTF.

This chain uses TRBV9 with TRBJ1-2; unclear D gene. Trimming left V 4 bases short and J 2 bases short, with 15 bases between. CDR1 and CDR2 from the germline V gene are SGDLS and YYNGEE. The CDR3 contains 15 residues. The CDR3 bases are TGTGCCAGCAGCCCCAGAGTCGGAGGAAACTATGGCTACACCTTC. Residues: CASSPRVGGNYGYTF.

The CDR3 sequence: CASSLGTGGPSPLHF. The CDR3 DNA sequence: TGTGCCAGCAGCCTTGGGACAGGGGGTCCTTCACCCCTCCACTTT. The genes are TRBV28 and TRBJ1-6; 11 bases fit TRBD1. Germline assignment: CDR1 MDHEN and CDR2 SYDVKM. The CDR3 spans 15 residues. The V and J ends lost 6 bases and 9 bases, in that order; junction bases with no gene match: 7.

The chain combines TRBV27 with TRBJ1-2; D unresolved. Germline CDR1 is MNHEY and CDR2 is SMNVEV (reference sequence). The CDR3 runs 14 residues. The germline V and J ends were trimmed by 4 bases and 6 bases, with 15 bases remaining between them. CDR3 nucleotide sequence: TGTGCCAGCAGTTCCACCCTAACCCGGGATGGCTACACCTTC. Translated, it gives CASSSTLTRDGYTF.

The J gene is TRBJ1-1, the V gene TRBV7-3, with D unresolved. The ends were cut back, 5 bases at V and 7 bases at J, with 20 bases in the middle. In germline, CDR1 is SGHTA, CDR2 FQGTGA. This CDR3 comprises 15 residues. The CDR3 is CASSLLGRERDEAFF. The CDR3 DNA reads as TGTGCCAGCAGCCTCCTCGGGAGGGAGCGAGATGAAGCTTTCTTT.

The V and J genes are TRBV30 and TRBJ1-6, with 8 positions matching TRBD1. CDR1 and CDR2 from the germline V gene are GTSNPN and SVGIG (reference sequence). After removal of 2 bases from V and 9 bases from J, the junction contained 3 bases not matched to a gene. This CDR3 comprises 13 residues. The CDR3 coding sequence is TGTGCCTGGAGTCGTACAGGGGGTTCACCCCTCCACTTT. Translating gives CAWSRTGGSPLHF.

This clone was recorded many times. This chain links TRBV28 with TRBJ2-7; 7 positions match TRBD2. Germline V lookup: CDR1 MDHEN, CDR2 SYDVKM. Losses at the gene ends were 5 bases for V and 6 bases for J; bases not matched to a gene: 16. The CDR3 totals 16 residues. The CDR3 loop reads CASSPIRDYLRGEQYF. The CDR3 DNA reads TGTGCCAGCAGTCCCATCCGGGACTACCTTCGTGGCGAGCAGTACTTC.

V usage is TRBV7-3 and J usage is TRBJ2-1; weak D call: TRBD2 (6 bases). The CDR3 has 15 residues. Per the germline V gene, CDR1 is SGHTA and CDR2 is FQGTGA. The V end was cut by 4 bases, the J end by 0 bases, with 10 bases between. The CDR3 loop reads CASSWQAGSYNEQFF. Here the CDR3 DNA reads TGTGCCAGCAGCTGGCAAGCGGGCTCCTACAATGAGCAGTTCTTC.

The chain uses TRBV20-1 and TRBJ1-1; no firm D call. The V end was cut by 5 bases, the J end by 9 bases, with 13 bases between. The germline V gene has CDR1 DFQATT and CDR2 SNEGSKA (reference sequence). The CDR3 runs to 11 residues. This chain's CDR3 is CSARTGPQAFF. The DNA of the CDR3 is TGCAGTGCTCGAACTGGGCCTCAAGCTTTCTTT.

The CDR3: CASSLIGPLDYGYTF. CDR3 bases: TGTGCCAGCAGCTTAATTGGGCCTCTGGACTATGGCTACACCTTC. The gene calls are TRBV7-3 and TRBJ1-2; D uncertain. V dropped 1 base and J dropped 3 bases, with 12 bases sitting between them. The CDR3 covers 15 residues. Germline values: CDR1 SGHTA, CDR2 FQGTGA.

This CDR3 is CAWSVAGRTDTQYF. The CDR3 bases are TGTGCCTGGAGTGTAGCGGGGAGAACAGATACGCAGTATTTT. The V and J genes are TRBV30 and TRBJ2-3; 7 bases line up with TRBD2. V gave up 0 bases and J gave up 3 bases; unmatched junction bases: 3. The CDR3 consists of 14 residues. Germline loops: CDR1 GTSNPN, CDR2 SVGIG (reference sequence).

The rearrangement links TRBV30 to TRBJ2-2; the match to TRBD2 covers 8 bases. Trimming took 1 base from V and 7 from J; bases not matched to a gene: 8. CDR1 and CDR2 (germline): GTSNPN, SVGIG (reference sequence). The CDR3 is 15 residues long. The DNA of the CDR3 is TGTGCCTGGAGTGGGTATGGCGGGGGGCTCGGGGAGCTGTTTTTT. Translating gives CAWSGYGGGLGELFF.

There are a few counts of this clone. V gene TRBV7-2 combines with J gene TRBJ2-1, with 9 bases lining up with TRBD1. Losses at the gene ends were 5 bases for V and 9 bases for J; bases not matched to a gene: 8. The CDR3 covers 14 residues. The germline gives CDR1 SGHTA, CDR2 FQGNSA. CDR3 residues: CASSPRQGVGEQFF. DNA of the CDR3: TGTGCCAGCAGCCCAAGACAGGGGGTGGGTGAGCAGTTCTTC.

The rearrangement uses TRBV14 and TRBJ2-7, with D maybe TRBD1 (6 bases). Germline values: CDR1 SGHDN, CDR2 FVKESK. The CDR3 has 16 amino acids. V was trimmed by 3 bases and J by 5 bases, leaving 20 bases between them. In nucleotides, the CDR3 is TGTGCCAGCAGCCAGAAACAGGGTCTGGAGCTCGACGAGCAGTACTTC. It is translated as CASSQKQGLELDEQYF. Supplemented by reference TRBV14 and TRBJ2-7, the full variable domain reads EAGVTQFPSHSVIEKGQTVTLRCDPISGHDNLYWYRRVMGKEIKFLLHFVKESKQDESGMPNNRFLAERTGGTYSTLKVQPAELEDSGVYFCASSQKQGLELDEQYFGPGTRLTVT.

The V and J genes are TRBV11-3 and TRBJ2-7; D possibly corresponds to TRBD2 (5 bases). This CDR3 is built from 14 residues. V lost 5 bases, J lost 4 bases, and 15 bases lay in between. Germline CDR1 SGHNT, CDR2 YENEEA. DNA for the CDR3: TGTGCCAGCAGCCGTGGACCGGAGGAATACGAGCAGTACTTC. This translates into CASSRGPEEYEQYF.

The rearrangement links TRBV7-8 to TRBJ1-5, with 8 bases identical to TRBD1. J lost 5 bases, V lost 4 bases, and 1 base had no gene match. CDR1 is SGHVS and CDR2 is FQNEAQ in the germline V gene. The CDR3 is 13 amino acids. The CDR3 region is CASSSDRDQPQHF. The DNA of the CDR3 is TGTGCCAGCAGCTCGGACAGGGATCAGCCCCAGCATTTT. Combining the CDR3 with reference TRBV7-8 and TRBJ1-5 gives the whole variable domain GAGVSQSPRYKVAKRGQDVALRCDPISGHVSLFWYQQALGQGPEFLTYFQNEAQLDKSGLPSDRFFAERPEGSVSTLKIQRTQQEDSAVYLCASSSDRDQPQHFGDGTRLSIL.

The chain combines TRBV2 with TRBJ2-5; no clear D. Germline lookup yields CDR1 SNHLY and CDR2 FYNNEI. Trimming took off 6 bases at V and 5 bases at J, with 10 bases between the two ends. This CDR3 is built from 12 residues. CDR3 coding DNA: TGTGCCAGCAGGGCCAGGTCGGAGACCCAGTACTTC. Its translation: CASRARSETQYF.